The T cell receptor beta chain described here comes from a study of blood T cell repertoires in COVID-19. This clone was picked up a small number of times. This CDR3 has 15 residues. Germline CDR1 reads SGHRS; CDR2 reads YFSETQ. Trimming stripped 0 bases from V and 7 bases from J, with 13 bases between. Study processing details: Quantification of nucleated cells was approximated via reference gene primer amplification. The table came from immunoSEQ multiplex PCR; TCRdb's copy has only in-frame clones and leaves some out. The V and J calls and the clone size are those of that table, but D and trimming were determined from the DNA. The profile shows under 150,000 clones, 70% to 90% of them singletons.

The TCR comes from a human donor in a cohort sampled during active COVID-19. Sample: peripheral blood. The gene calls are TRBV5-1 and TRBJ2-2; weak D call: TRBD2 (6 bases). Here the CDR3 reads CASSLVTWEDGELFF. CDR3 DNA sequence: TGCGCCAGCAGCTTGGTGACTTGGGAGGACGGGGAGCTGTTTTTT.